These 5 T cell receptor beta chains share one sample of origin, sequenced in a study of Graves' ophthalmopathy and Graves' hyperthyroidism. The authors amplified TCR beta CDR3 regions, and they did so from RNA transcripts for repertoire sequencing. RT-PCR was first run with HTBI primers, then multiplex PCR in a second round. A single record per CDR3 protein comes from TCRdb applying MiXCR to the multiplex PCR reads. The sample records under 350,000 distinct CDR3 sequences, roughly 17% being singletons. Specimen: peripheral blood. All receptors derive from an adult man with Graves' ophthalmopathy.

This clonotype was detected ten times or more. The J gene is TRBJ2-7, the V gene TRBV9, with 9 bases that match TRBD1. The CDR3 contains 14 residues. Germline CDR1 SGDLS, CDR2 YYNGEE. Trimming took 4 bases from V and 1 from J; bases not matched to a gene: 3. CDR3 in DNA: TGTGCCAGCAGCCGGGACAGGGCATCCTACGAGCAGTACTTC. Translation gives CASSRDRASYEQYF.

Only a few counts were recorded for this clonotype. This chain joins TRBV5-1 and TRBJ2-5; TRBD1 aligns across 8 bases. V shed 3 bases and J 1 base; nucleotides not matched to a gene: 5. From germline, CDR1 is SGHRS and CDR2 YFSETQ. The CDR3 covers 15 residues. CDR3 in DNA: TGCGCCAGCAGCTCGGGCAGGGGGCCCCAAGAGACCCAGTACTTC. Translated, it gives CASSSGRGPQETQYF.

This clonotype was observed many times. The gene calls are TRBV19 and TRBJ1-2; no definite D call. Per germline, CDR1 LNHDA and CDR2 SQIVND (reference sequence). The germline V and J ends were trimmed by 6 bases and 1 base, with 12 bases remaining between them. The CDR3 contains 14 residues. The CDR3 sequence is CASSPDGLNYGYTF. CDR3 nucleotides: TGTGCCAGTAGCCCGGACGGCCTTAACTATGGCTACACCTTC.

This clonotype occurred many times. This chain links TRBV7-9 with TRBJ2-7; weak D call: TRBD1 (5 bases). The CDR3 has 12 amino acids. The V gene's germline CDR1 is SEHNR and CDR2 FQNEAQ (reference sequence). V was trimmed by 4 bases and J by 2 bases, leaving 6 bases between them. The CDR3 here is CASSSDTYEQYF. The CDR3 DNA reads TGTGCCAGCAGCTCGGACACCTACGAGCAGTACTTC.

J is TRBJ2-2 and V is TRBV15; 8 bases line up with TRBD2. J gave up 3 bases and V 5 bases, and 2 bases lay outside the gene matches. CDR1 is LNHNV, CDR2 YYDKDF, per germline (reference sequence). CDR3 size: 14 residues. The DNA of the CDR3 is TGTGCCACCAGCGTCGGGAGGGACACCGGGGAGCTGTTTTTT. This encodes CATSVGRDTGELFF.